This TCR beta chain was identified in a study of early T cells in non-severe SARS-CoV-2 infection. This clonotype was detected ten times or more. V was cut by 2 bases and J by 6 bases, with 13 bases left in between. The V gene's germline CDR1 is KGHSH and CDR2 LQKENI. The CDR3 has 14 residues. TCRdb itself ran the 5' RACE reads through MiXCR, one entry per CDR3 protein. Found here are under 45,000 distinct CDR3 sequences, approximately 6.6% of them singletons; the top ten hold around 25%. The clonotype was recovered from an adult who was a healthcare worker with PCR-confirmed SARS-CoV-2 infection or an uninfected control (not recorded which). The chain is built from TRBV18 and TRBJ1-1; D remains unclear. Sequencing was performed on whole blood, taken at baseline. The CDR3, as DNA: TGTGCCAGCTCACCAGTGACGAGCGGACCTGAAGCTTTCTTT. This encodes CASSPVTSGPEAFF.